Shown below are 23 T cell receptor beta chains from a single sample sequenced in a study of T cell repertoires in cytomegalovirus infection. TCRdb recomputed calls from the reads with MiXCR, one row per CDR3 protein. Of fewer than 1,000,000 distinct CDR3 sequences in the sample, roughly 30% were seen once. Which antigens these TCRs recognize remains unknown. This specimen was cultured CD8+ T cells from PBMCs, taken from culture after CMV antigen stimulation. These receptors were obtained from a human donor in good health (CMV status not recorded). Some clones in this sample may be carry-over from other donors' samples.

The chain links TRBV7-2 to TRBJ1-1; D gene ambiguous. The CDR3 runs to 14 residues. The ends were cut back, 5 bases at V and 4 bases at J, with 14 bases in the middle. Germline V gene sequence: CDR1 SGHTA, CDR2 FQGNSA. CDR3: CASSGPRIATEAFF. The CDR3 DNA reads TGTGCCAGCAGCGGACCTAGGATAGCCACTGAAGCTTTCTTT.

This clonotype was recorded at least ten times. The V and J genes are TRBV12-3 or TRBV12-4 and TRBJ1-2, with 9 positions matching TRBD1. Trimming removed 6 bases from V and 4 bases from J; junction bases left unmatched: 9. The CDR3 loop spans 15 amino acids. CDR3 region: CASSSPGQGPYGYTF. DNA for the CDR3: TGTGCCAGCAGCTCTCCGGGACAGGGTCCCTATGGCTACACCTTC.

The gene calls are TRBV27 and TRBJ2-2, with 7 bases identical to TRBD1. Germline V gene lookup returns CDR1 MNHEY and CDR2 SMNVEV (reference sequence). Trimming cost V 6 bases and J 1 base; bases outside gene matches: 5. The CDR3 consists of 15 residues. This chain's CDR3 is CASSHRGRNTGELFF. The CDR3 DNA reads TGTGCCAGCAGCCACAGGGGTAGGAACACCGGGGAGCTGTTTTTT.

The chain uses TRBV5-5 and TRBJ1-1, with D possibly TRBD1 on 5 matching bases. Trimming pared 4 bases from V and 4 bases from J, leaving 11 bases between. Per the germline V gene, CDR1 is SGHKS and CDR2 is YYEKEE (reference sequence). The CDR3 has 13 residues. This chain's CDR3 is CASSRDLITEAFF. The CDR3 DNA follows: TGTGCCAGCAGCCGGGACTTGATCACTGAAGCTTTCTTT.

The rearrangement links TRBV29-1 to TRBJ1-1; no reliable D call. Germline values: CDR1 SQVTM, CDR2 ANQGSEA. Trimming took 7 bases from V and 7 from J, leaving 10 bases between them. The CDR3 has 10 residues. CDR3 nucleotides: TGCAGCGGGATGGGAGGTGAAGCTTTCTTT. Residues: CSGMGGEAFF.

The chain joins TRBV7-4 to TRBJ2-5; D is possibly TRBD1 or TRBD2 (5 bases each). The CDR3 contains 16 residues. V gave up 2 bases and J gave up 2 bases, with 15 bases separating them. Germline CDR1 reads SGHVT; CDR2 reads SQSDAQ. As DNA, the CDR3 is TGTGCCAGCAGCTTAATTTGGCTCGAGGGGCAAGAGACCCAGTACTTC. Translating gives CASSLIWLEGQETQYF.

This clonotype was found a few times. The junction and the germline gene differ at one end; a read error may be behind it. V and J are TRBV7-9 and TRBJ2-1, with D possibly being TRBD2 (6 bases). Germline-derived CDR1 and CDR2 are SEHNR and FQNEAQ (reference sequence). The CDR3 has 15 residues. The CDR3 loop reads CASSLALNPYNEQFF. The CDR3 DNA follows: TGTGCCAGCAGCCTAGCGTTAAATCCCTACAATGAGCAGTTCTTC.

This clonotype appeared a few times. This chain joins TRBV2 and TRBJ1-2, with a tentative D call TRBD1 (6 bases). CDR3 length equals 13 residues. Per germline, CDR1 SNHLY and CDR2 FYNNEI. V was trimmed by 10 bases and J by 0 bases, leaving 12 bases between them. For the CDR3, the DNA is TGTGCCACTACCAGGGGAGCTAACTATGGCTACACCTTC. It codes for CATTRGANYGYTF. The entire variable domain, with the rest obtained from reference TRBV2 and TRBJ1-2, is as follows: EPEVTQTPSHQVTQMGQEVILRCVPISNHLYFYWYRQILGQKVEFLVSFYNNEISEKSEIFDDQFSVERPDGSNFTLKIRSTKLEDSAMYFCATTRGANYGYTFGSGTRLTVV.

The chain couples TRBV29-1 to TRBJ1-2; TRBD1 matches at 8 bases. Germline assignment: CDR1 SQVTM and CDR2 ANQGSEA. This CDR3 is built from 19 residues. V lost 0 bases and J lost 2; bases outside the gene matches: 17. This CDR3 is CSVEDRVRTGPPINYGYTF. DNA for the CDR3: TGCAGCGTTGAAGATCGGGTTAGGACAGGGCCACCTATAAACTATGGCTACACCTTC.

The sample holds a few counts of this clonotype. This sequence joins TRBV7-6 and TRBJ2-2; unclear D gene. V was trimmed by 1 base and J by 3 bases, leaving 9 bases between them. The germline CDR1 and CDR2 sequences are SGHVS and FNYEAQ. This CDR3 is 15 amino acids long. This CDR3 reads CASSLEFRYTGELFF. The CDR3 nucleotides are TGTGCCAGCAGCTTAGAGTTCCGATACACCGGGGAGCTGTTTTTT. The full variable domain, in which reference TRBV7-6 and TRBJ2-2 provide the parts outside the CDR3, is GAGVSQSPRYKVTKRGQDVALRCDPISGHVSLYWYRQALGQGPEFLTYFNYEAQQDKSGLPNDRFSAERPEGSISTLTIQRTEQRDSAMYRCASSLEFRYTGELFFGEGSRLTVL.

A few counts support this clonotype. The chain couples TRBV4-1 to TRBJ2-7; no clear D. In germline, CDR1 is MGHRA, CDR2 YSYEKL. This CDR3 spans 15 amino acids. V was shortened by 1 base and J by 1 base, with 11 bases between the two germline ends. The CDR3: CASSQGYRSSYEQYF. The CDR3 DNA reads TGCGCCAGCAGCCAAGGGTACCGCTCTTCCTACGAGCAGTACTTC.

This clonotype was picked up a small number of times. V and J are TRBV7-6 and TRBJ1-4, with 11 bases identical to TRBD1. The germline gives CDR1 SGHVS, CDR2 FNYEAQ. The CDR3 extends over 16 amino acids. V was pared by 3 bases and J by 2 bases, with 2 bases of the junction left unmatched. The CDR3 coding sequence is TGTGCCAGCAGCTTCCGGGACAGGGGGACTAATGAAAAACTGTTTTTT. As protein: CASSFRDRGTNEKLFF.

This chain links TRBV5-8 with TRBJ2-7; D not certain. Germline values: CDR1 SGHTS, CDR2 YDEGEE. The CDR3 sequence is 10 residues long. V was cut by 0 bases and J by 5 bases, with 0 bases left in between. In nucleotides, the CDR3 is TGTGCCAGCAGCTTGGACGAGCAGTACGTC. It yields the protein CASSLDEQYV.

This clonotype occurred once. The rearrangement uses TRBV27 and TRBJ2-1, with D unclear. Trimming cost V 3 bases and J 0 bases, with 15 bases left between them. This CDR3 is 17 amino acids long. Germline CDR1 and CDR2: MNHEY and SMNVEV (reference sequence). CDR3 loop: CASSLVSTVDSYNEQFF. The CDR3, as DNA: TGTGCCAGCAGTTTGGTATCGACGGTCGACTCCTACAATGAGCAGTTCTTC.

The chain is built from TRBV14 and TRBJ2-1, with D perhaps TRBD1 (5 bases). V was clipped by 4 bases and J by 6 bases, with 16 bases between them. Germline CDR1 and CDR2: SGHDN and FVKESK. This CDR3 contains 15 residues. The CDR3 sequence is CASSPHQDRVNEQFF. CDR3 nucleotide sequence: TGTGCCAGCAGCCCACACCAAGACAGAGTCAATGAGCAGTTCTTC. The entire variable domain, with the rest obtained from reference TRBV14 and TRBJ2-1, is as follows: EAGVTQFPSHSVIEKGQTVTLRCDPISGHDNLYWYRRVMGKEIKFLLHFVKESKQDESGMPNNRFLAERTGGTYSTLKVQPAELEDSGVYFCASSPHQDRVNEQFFGPGTRLTVL.

This clonotype was recorded only once. A read error may explain this, as a much larger clone is one base away. The chain joins TRBV7-6 to TRBJ2-7, with TRBD1 matching 7 bases. The germline gives CDR1 SGHVS, CDR2 FNYEAQ. The CDR3 contains 14 residues. This CDR3 reads CAGSLGGEAYEQYF. In DNA form, the CDR3 reads TGTGCCGGCAGCTTAGGGGGCGAAGCCTACGAGCAGTACTTC.

This clonotype was counted only a few times. The CDR3 bases are TGTGCCAGCAGTTTACAATGGACTAGCGTACAAGAGACCCAGTACTTC. Translating gives CASSLQWTSVQETQYF. The chain employs TRBV28 and TRBJ2-5; 9 bases map to TRBD2. Germline CDR1 MDHEN, CDR2 SYDVKM. CDR3 length: 16 residues. The V and J ends lost 2 bases and 2 bases, in that order; junction bases with no gene match: 6.

This clonotype has more than one count but fewer than ten. This chain connects TRBV12-3 or TRBV12-4 to TRBJ2-2; no clear D. The CDR3 is 14 residues long. V dropped 3 bases and J dropped 3 bases, with 8 bases sitting between them. The CDR3 loop is CASSFFKYTGELFF. The CDR3 DNA reads as TGTGCCAGCAGTTTCTTTAAGTACACCGGGGAGCTGTTTTTT.

This clonotype was observed many times. The chain joins TRBV7-8 to TRBJ2-1; 10 nucleotides line up with TRBD1. Germline CDR1 is SGHVS and CDR2 is FQNEAQ. The J segment lost 2 bases and the V segment lost 3 bases, leaving 4 bases of the junction unmatched. The length of the CDR3 is 16 residues. CDR3 bases: TGTGCCAGCAGCTTCTCCGGGACAGGGGCCTACAATGAGCAGTTCTTC. Its protein product is CASSFSGTGAYNEQFF. Drawing the rest from reference TRBV7-8 and TRBJ2-1, the complete variable domain is GAGVSQSPRYKVAKRGQDVALRCDPISGHVSLFWYQQALGQGPEFLTYFQNEAQLDKSGLPSDRFFAERPEGSVSTLKIQRTQQEDSAVYLCASSFSGTGAYNEQFFGPGTRLTVL.

The table lists this clonotype with a few counts. V and J are TRBV27 and TRBJ2-3; 10 nucleotides match TRBD2. Germline V lookup: CDR1 MNHEY, CDR2 SMNVEV (reference sequence). J lost 4 bases, V lost 6 bases, and 7 bases had no gene match. This CDR3 region has 15 residues. The CDR3 spells CASRPAGGPSDTQYF. Written as DNA, the CDR3 is TGTGCCAGCAGACCAGCGGGGGGGCCGTCAGATACGCAGTATTTT.

This clonotype was observed a handful of times. V usage is TRBV12-5 and J usage is TRBJ2-1; 7 bases match TRBD1. Germline loops: CDR1 LGHNT, CDR2 FRNRAP. The CDR3 spans 16 residues. Trimming cost V 1 base and J 7 bases; bases outside gene matches: 10. The CDR3 loop is CASGLDSGQGVNEQFF. The CDR3 DNA reads as TGTGCTAGTGGTTTGGACTCGGGGCAGGGGGTAAATGAGCAGTTCTTC.

The rearrangement joins TRBV6-8 to TRBJ1-1; D unclear. The CDR3 is 14 residues long. CDR1 and CDR2 (germline): MNHGY, SAAAGT. V was clipped by 0 bases and J by 5 bases, with 10 bases between them. In DNA, the CDR3 is TGTGCCAGCAGTTACTCGAGGGCGAGAACTGAAGCTTTCTTT. As protein: CASSYSRARTEAFF.

The V call is TRBV14, the J call TRBJ2-3; the D gene is possibly TRBD2 (6 bases). CDR3 length: 16 amino acids. Trimming removed 3 bases at V and 3 bases at J, with 16 bases between. In germline, CDR1 is SGHDN, CDR2 FVKESK. The CDR3, as DNA: TGTGCCAGCAGCCATGTCGGCGGGGCGGGTACAGATACGCAGTATTTT. This translates into CASSHVGGAGTDTQYF. The full variable domain, rest sourced from reference TRBV14 and TRBJ2-3, is EAGVTQFPSHSVIEKGQTVTLRCDPISGHDNLYWYRRVMGKEIKFLLHFVKESKQDESGMPNNRFLAERTGGTYSTLKVQPAELEDSGVYFCASSHVGGAGTDTQYFGPGTRLTVL.